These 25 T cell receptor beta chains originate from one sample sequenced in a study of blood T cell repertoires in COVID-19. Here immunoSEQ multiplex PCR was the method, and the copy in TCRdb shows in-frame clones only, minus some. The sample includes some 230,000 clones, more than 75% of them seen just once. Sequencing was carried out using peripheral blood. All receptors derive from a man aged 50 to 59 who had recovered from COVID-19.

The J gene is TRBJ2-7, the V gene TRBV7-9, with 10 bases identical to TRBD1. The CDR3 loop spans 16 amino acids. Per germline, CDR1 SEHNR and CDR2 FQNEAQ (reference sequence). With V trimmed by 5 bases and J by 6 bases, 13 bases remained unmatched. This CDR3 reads CASSPNPGQGFLEQYF. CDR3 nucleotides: TGTGCCAGCAGCCCGAACCCGGGACAGGGGTTTCTCGAGCAGTACTTC.

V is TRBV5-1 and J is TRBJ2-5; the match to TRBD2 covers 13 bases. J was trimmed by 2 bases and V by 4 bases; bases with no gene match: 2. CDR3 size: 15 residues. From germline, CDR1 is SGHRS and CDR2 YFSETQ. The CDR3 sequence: CASSTGLAGQETQYF. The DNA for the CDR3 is TGCGCCAGCAGCACGGGACTAGCGGGACAAGAGACCCAGTACTTC.

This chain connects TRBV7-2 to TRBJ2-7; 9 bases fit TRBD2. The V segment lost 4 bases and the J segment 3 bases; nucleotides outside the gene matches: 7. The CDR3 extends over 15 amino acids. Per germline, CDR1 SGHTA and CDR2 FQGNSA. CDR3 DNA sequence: TGTGCCAGCAGCTCCCGGACTAGCGAACTCTACGAGCAGTACTTC. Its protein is CASSSRTSELYEQYF.

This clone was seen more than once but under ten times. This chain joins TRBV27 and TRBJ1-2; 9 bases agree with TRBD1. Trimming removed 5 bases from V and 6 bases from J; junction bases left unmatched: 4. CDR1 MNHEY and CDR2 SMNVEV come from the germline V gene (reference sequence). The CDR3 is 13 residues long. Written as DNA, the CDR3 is TGTGCCAGCAGTCCCAGGGACAGGGATGGCTACACCTTC. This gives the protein CASSPRDRDGYTF.

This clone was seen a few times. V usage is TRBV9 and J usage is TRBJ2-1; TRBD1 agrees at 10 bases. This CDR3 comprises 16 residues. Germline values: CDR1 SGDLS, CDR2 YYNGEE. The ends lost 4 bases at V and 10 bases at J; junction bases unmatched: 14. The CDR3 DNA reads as TGTGCCAGCAGCCTCCTGGGGGGACAGGGGCTTTCGGAGCAGTTCTTC. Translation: CASSLLGGQGLSEQFF.

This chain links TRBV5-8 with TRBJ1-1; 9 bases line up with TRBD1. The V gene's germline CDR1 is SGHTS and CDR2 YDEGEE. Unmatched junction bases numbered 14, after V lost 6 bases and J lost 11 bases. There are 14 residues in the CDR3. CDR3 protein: CASNQNRGQIRAFF. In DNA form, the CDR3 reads TGTGCCAGCAATCAGAACAGGGGGCAAATTAGGGCTTTCTTT.

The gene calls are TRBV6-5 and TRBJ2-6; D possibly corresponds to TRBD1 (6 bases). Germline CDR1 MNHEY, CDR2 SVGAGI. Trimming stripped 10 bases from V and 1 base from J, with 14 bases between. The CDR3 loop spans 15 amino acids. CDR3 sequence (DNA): TGTGCCACCGAATTACAGGGATCTGGGGCCAACGTCCTGACTTTC. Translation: CATELQGSGANVLTF.

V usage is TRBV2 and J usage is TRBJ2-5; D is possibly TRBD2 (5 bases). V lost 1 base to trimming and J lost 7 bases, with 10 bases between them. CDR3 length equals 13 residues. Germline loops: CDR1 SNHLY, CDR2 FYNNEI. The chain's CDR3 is CASSEGSAGTQYF. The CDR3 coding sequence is TGTGCCAGCAGTGAAGGGTCGGCGGGGACCCAGTACTTC.

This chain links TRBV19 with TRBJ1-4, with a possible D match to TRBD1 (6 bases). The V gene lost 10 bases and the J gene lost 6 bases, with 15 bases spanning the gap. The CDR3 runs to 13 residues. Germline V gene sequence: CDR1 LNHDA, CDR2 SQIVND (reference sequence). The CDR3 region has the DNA TGTGCCACCTCGGACAGTAATTATGAAAAACTGTTTTTT. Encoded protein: CATSDSNYEKLFF. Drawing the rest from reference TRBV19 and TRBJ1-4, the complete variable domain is DGGITQSPKYLFRKEGQNVTLSCEQNLNHDAMYWYRQDPGQGLRLIYYSQIVNDFQKGDIAEGYSVSREKKESFPLTVTSAQKNPTAFYLCATSDSNYEKLFFGSGTQLSVL.

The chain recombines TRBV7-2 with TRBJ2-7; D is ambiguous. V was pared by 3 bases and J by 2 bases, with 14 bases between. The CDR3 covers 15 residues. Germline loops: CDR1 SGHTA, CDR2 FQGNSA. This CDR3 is CASSFGLARAYEQYF. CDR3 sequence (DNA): TGTGCCAGCAGCTTCGGTCTCGCACGAGCCTACGAGCAGTACTTC.

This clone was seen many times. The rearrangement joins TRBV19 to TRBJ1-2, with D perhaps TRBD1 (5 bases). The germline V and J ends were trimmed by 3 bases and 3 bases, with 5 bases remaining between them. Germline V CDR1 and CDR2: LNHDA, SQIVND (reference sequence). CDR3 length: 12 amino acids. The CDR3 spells CASSIRDYGYTF. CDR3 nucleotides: TGTGCCAGTAGTATCAGGGACTATGGCTACACCTTC.

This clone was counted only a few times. The CDR3: CASSTPRGNFFTDTQYF. The CDR3 DNA reads TGTGCCAGCAGTACCCCCAGGGGGAATTTCTTCACAGATACGCAGTATTTT. This chain uses TRBV27 with TRBJ2-3, with 7 bases fitting TRBD1. Trimming at V came to 5 bases and at J to 2 bases, leaving 13 bases not matched to a gene. Germline V gene data show CDR1 as MNHEY and CDR2 as SMNVEV (reference sequence). The CDR3 is 17 amino acids.

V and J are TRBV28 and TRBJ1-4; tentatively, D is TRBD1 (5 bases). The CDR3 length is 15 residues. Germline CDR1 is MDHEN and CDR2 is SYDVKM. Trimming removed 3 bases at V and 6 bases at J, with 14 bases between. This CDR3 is CASSLQTVLHEKLFF. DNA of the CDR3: TGTGCCAGCAGTTTGCAGACAGTCCTACATGAAAAACTGTTTTTT.

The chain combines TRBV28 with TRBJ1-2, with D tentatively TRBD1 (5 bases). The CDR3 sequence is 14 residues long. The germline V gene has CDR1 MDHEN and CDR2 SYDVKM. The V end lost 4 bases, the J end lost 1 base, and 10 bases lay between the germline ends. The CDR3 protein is CASSSGGINYGYTF. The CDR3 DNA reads TGTGCCAGCAGTTCCGGGGGTATTAACTATGGCTACACCTTC.

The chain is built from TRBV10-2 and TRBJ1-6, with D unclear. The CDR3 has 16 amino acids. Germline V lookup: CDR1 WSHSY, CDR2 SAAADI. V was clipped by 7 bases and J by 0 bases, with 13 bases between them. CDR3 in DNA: TGCGCCAGCACCGGCGTGGGGAGCTCCTATAATTCACCCCTCCACTTT. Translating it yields CASTGVGSSYNSPLHF.

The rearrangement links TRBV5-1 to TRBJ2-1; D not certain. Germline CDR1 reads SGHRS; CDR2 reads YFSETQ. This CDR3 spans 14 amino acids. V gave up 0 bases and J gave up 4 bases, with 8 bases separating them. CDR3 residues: CASSLEEWYNEQFF. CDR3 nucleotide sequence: TGCGCCAGCAGCTTGGAAGAGTGGTACAATGAGCAGTTCTTC. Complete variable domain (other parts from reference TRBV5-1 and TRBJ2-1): KAGVTQTPRYLIKTRGQQVTLSCSPISGHRSVSWYQQTPGQGLQFLFEYFSETQRNKGNFPGRFSGRQFSNSRSEMNVSTLELGDSALYLCASSLEEWYNEQFFGPGTRLTVL.

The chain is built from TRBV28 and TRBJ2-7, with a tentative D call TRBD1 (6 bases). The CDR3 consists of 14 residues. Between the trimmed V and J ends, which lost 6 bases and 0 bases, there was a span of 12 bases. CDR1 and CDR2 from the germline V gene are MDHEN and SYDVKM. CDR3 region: CASSPDRISYEQYF. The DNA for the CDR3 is TGTGCCAGCAGCCCTGACAGGATCTCCTACGAGCAGTACTTC.

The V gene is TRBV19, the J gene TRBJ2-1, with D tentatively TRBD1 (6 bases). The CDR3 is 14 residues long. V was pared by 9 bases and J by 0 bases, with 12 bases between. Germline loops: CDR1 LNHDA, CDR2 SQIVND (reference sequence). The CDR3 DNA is TGTGCCAGCAGGGGTCGGAGCTCCTACAATGAGCAGTTCTTC. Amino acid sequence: CASRGRSSYNEQFF. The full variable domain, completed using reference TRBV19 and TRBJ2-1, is DGGITQSPKYLFRKEGQNVTLSCEQNLNHDAMYWYRQDPGQGLRLIYYSQIVNDFQKGDIAEGYSVSREKKESFPLTVTSAQKNPTAFYLCASRGRSSYNEQFFGPGTRLTVL.

The CDR3 protein is CASSQVAGGYETQYF. In DNA, the CDR3 is TGCGCCAGCAGCCAAGTAGCGGGAGGTTATGAGACCCAGTACTTC. The genes are TRBV4-1 and TRBJ2-5; 10 bases map to TRBD2. Germline CDR1 and CDR2: MGHRA and YSYEKL. V was clipped by 1 base and J by 5 bases; unmatched bases: 4. The length of the CDR3 is 15 residues.

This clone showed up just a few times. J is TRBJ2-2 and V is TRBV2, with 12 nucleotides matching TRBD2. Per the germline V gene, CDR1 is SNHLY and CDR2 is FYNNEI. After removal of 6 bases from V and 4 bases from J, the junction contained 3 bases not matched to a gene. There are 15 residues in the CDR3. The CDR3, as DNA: TGTGCCAGCAGGAGACTAGCGGGAGCCACCGGGGAGCTGTTTTTT. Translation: CASRRLAGATGELFF.

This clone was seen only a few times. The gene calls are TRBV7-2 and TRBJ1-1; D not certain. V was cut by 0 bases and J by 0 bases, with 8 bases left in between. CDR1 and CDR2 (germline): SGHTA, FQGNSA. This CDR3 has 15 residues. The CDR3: CASSLATAMNTEAFF. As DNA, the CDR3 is TGTGCCAGCAGCTTAGCCACAGCAATGAACACTGAAGCTTTCTTT.

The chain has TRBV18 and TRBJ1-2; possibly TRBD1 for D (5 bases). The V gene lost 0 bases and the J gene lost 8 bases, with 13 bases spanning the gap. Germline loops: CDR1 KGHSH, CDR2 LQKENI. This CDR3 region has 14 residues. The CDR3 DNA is TGTGCCAGCTCACCACCCCTAGGGGCGCAGGGCTACACCTTC. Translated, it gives CASSPPLGAQGYTF.

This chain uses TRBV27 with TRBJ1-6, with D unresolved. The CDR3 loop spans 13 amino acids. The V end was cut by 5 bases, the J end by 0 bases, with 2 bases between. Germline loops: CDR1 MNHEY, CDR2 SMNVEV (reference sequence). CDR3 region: CASSLSYNSPLHF. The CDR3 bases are TGTGCCAGCAGTCTCTCCTATAATTCACCCCTCCACTTT.

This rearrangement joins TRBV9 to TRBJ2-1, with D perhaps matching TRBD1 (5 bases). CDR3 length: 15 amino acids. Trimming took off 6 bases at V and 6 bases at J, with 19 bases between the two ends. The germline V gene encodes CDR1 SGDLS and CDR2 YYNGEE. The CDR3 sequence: CASTRRQGRSNEQFF. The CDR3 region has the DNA TGTGCCAGCACCCGTAGGCAGGGTCGTTCCAATGAGCAGTTCTTC. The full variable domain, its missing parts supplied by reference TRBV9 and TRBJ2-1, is DSGVTQTPKHLITATGQRVTLRCSPRSGDLSVYWYQQSLDQGLQFLIQYYNGEERAKGNILERFSAQQFPDLHSELNLSSLELGDSALYFCASTRRQGRSNEQFFGPGTRLTVL.

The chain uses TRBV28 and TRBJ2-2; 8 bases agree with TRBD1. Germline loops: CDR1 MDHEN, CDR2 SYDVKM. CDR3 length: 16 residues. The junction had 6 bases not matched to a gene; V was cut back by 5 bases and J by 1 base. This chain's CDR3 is CASSTRQGKNTGELFF. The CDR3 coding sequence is TGTGCCAGCAGTACCCGACAGGGGAAGAACACCGGGGAGCTGTTTTTT.